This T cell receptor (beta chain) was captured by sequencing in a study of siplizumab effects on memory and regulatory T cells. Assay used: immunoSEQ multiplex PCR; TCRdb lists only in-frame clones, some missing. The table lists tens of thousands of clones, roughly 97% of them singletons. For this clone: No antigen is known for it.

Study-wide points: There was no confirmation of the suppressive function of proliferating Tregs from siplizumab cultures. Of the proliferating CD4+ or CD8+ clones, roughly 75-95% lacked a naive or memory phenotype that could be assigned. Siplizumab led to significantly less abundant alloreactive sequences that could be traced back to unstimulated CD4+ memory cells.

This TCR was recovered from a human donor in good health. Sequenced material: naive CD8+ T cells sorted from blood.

For the CDR3, the DNA is TGCGCCAGCAGCCAAGATCCCCTGATAGCTGAGCAGTTCTTC. Translating it yields CASSQDPLIAEQFF. The rearrangement links TRBV4-3 to TRBJ2-1; D is unclear. The V gene lost 0 bases and the J gene lost 9 bases, with 12 bases spanning the gap. CDR1 LGHNA and CDR2 YSLEER come from the germline V gene. The CDR3 extends over 14 amino acids.